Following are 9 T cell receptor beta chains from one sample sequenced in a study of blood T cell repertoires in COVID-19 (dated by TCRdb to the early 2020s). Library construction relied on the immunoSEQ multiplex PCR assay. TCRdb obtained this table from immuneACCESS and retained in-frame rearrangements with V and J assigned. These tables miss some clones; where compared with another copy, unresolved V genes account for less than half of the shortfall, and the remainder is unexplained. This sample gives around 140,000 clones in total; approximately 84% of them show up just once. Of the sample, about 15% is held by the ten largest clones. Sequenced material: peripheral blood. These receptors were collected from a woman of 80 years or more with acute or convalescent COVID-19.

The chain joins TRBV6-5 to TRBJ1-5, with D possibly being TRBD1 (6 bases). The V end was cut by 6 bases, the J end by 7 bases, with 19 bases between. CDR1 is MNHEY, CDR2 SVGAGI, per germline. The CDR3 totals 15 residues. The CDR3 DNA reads TGTGCCAGCAGCGGACCCCGGGGGGCGGGCCAGCCCCAGCATTTT. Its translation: CASSGPRGAGQPQHF.

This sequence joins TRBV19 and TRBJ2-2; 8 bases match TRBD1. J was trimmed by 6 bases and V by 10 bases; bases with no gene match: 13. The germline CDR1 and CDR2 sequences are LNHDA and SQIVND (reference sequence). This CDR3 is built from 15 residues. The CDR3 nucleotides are TGTGCCACCCAGCCGTTAGGACAGGGAGCCGGGGAGCTGTTTTTT. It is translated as CATQPLGQGAGELFF.

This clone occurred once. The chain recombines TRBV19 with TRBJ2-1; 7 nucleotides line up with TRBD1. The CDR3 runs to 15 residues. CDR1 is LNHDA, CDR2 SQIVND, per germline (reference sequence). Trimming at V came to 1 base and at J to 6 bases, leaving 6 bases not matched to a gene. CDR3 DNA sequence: TGTGCCAGTAGTATAGTACAGGGGAAGATCAATGAGCAGTTCTTC. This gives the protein CASSIVQGKINEQFF.

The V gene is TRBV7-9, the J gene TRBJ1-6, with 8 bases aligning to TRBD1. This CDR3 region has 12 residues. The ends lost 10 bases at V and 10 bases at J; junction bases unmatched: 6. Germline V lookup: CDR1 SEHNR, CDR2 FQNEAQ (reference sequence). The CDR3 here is CATRQGTSPLHF. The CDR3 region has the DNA TGTGCCACCAGACAGGGGACATCACCCCTCCACTTT.

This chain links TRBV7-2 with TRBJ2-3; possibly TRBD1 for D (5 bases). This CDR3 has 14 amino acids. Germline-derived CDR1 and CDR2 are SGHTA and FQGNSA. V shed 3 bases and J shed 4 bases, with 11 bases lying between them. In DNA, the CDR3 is TGTGCCAGCAGCTTGGGGTTGACAGCAGATACGCAGTATTTT. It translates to CASSLGLTADTQYF.

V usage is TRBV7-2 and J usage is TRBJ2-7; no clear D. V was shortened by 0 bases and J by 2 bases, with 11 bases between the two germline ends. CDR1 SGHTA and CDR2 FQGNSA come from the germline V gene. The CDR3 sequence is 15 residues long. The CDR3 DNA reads TGTGCCAGCAGCTTAGCTCAGGTTGCGACCTACGAGCAGTACTTC. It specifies CASSLAQVATYEQYF.

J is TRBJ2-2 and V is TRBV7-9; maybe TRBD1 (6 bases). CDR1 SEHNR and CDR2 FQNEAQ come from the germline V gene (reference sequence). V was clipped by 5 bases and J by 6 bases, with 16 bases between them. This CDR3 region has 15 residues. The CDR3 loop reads CASSPTRTAAGELFF. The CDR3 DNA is TGTGCCAGCAGCCCGACCAGGACAGCGGCCGGGGAGCTGTTTTTT.

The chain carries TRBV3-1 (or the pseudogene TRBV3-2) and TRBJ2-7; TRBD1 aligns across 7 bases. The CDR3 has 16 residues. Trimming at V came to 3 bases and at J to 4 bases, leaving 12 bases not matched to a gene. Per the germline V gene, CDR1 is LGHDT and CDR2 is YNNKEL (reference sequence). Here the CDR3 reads CASSHDRQGRSYEQYF. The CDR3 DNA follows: TGTGCCAGCAGCCATGACAGACAGGGCAGGTCTTACGAGCAGTACTTC.

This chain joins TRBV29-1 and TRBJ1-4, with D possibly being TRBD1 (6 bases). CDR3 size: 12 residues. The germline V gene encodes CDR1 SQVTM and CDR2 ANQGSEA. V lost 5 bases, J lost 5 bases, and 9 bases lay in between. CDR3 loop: CSVTQGNEKLFF. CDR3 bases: TGCAGCGTTACACAGGGCAATGAAAAACTGTTTTTT. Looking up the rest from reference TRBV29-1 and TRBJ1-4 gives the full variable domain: SAVISQKPSRDICQRGTSLTIQCQVDSQVTMMFWYRQQPGQSLTLIATANQGSEATYESGFVIDKFPISRPNLTFSTLTVSNMSPEDSSIYLCSVTQGNEKLFFGSGTQLSVL.